This T cell receptor beta chain is from a study of graft-versus-host responses after intestinal transplantation. General study points: The study found high graft-versus-host to host-versus-graft clonal ratios in allografts of patients with graft-donor T cell macrochimerism.

In this sample, this clone turned up a few times. Responders (about 200,000, CFSE-labeled) met about 200,000 stimulators that were irradiated and violet-dye-labeled. Assay: immunoSEQ multiplex PCR; the TCRdb copy retains only in-frame clones and omits some. This sample has about 15,000 clones; 30% to 35% occur once, and the top ten carry over 3.5%. CDR1 and CDR2 from the germline V gene are SGHVS and FNYEAQ. V lost 1 base, J lost 2 bases, and 6 bases stayed unmatched. There are 16 residues in the CDR3. Sequencing was performed on alloreactive CD4+ T cells from a mixed lymphocyte reaction culture, taken before intestinal transplant. This sample's subset: CFSE-low proliferating T cells sorted from approximately 6-day pre-transplant mixed lymphocyte reaction (GvH or HvG direction). The chain is built from TRBV7-6 and TRBJ2-7, with TRBD1 identical over 9 bases. The sequence came from a human patient who received an intestinal transplant. CDR3 nucleotide sequence: TGTGCCAGCAGCTTAGGTGGGACAGGGTCTCCCTACGAGCAGTACTTC. Its translation: CASSLGGTGSPYEQYF.